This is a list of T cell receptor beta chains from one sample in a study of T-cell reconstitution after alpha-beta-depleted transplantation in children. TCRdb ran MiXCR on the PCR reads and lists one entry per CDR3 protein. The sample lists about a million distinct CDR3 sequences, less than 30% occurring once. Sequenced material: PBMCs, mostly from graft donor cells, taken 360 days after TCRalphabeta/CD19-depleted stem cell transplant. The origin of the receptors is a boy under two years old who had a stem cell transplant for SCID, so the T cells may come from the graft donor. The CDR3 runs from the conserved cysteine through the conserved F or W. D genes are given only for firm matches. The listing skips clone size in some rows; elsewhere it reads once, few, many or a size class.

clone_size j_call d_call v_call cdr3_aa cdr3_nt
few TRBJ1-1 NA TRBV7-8 CASSLGTSSEAFF TGTGCCAGCAGCTTAGGAACAAGCTCTGAAGCTTTCTTT
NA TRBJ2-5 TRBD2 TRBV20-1 CSATPLAGVMETQYF TGCAGTGCTACCCCACTAGCGGGGGTGATGGAGACCCAGTACTTC
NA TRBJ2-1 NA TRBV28 CASSSEQWDEQFF TGTGCCAGCAGCTCGGAGCAGTGGGATGAGCAGTTCTTC
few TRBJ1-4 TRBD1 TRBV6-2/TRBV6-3 CASTRRRDRDVWSNEKLFF TGTGCCAGCACCCGGCGACGGGACAGGGATGTTTGGTCTAATGAAAAACTGTTTTTT
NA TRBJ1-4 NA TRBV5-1 CASSLRGLRAEKLFF TGCGCCAGCAGCTTGCGGGGACTACGAGCCGAAAAACTGTTTTTT
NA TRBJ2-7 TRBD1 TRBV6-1 CASTMNRGSSYEQYF TGTGCCAGCACAATGAACAGGGGGAGCTCCTACGAGCAGTACTTC
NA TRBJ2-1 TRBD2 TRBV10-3 CAISESFQTSGGPNEQFF TGTGCCATCAGTGAGTCCTTCCAGACTAGCGGGGGGCCCAATGAGCAGTTCTTC
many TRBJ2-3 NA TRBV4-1 CASSQPSRTSTDTQYF TGCGCCAGCAGCCAACCTAGCAGGACTAGCACAGATACGCAGTATTTT
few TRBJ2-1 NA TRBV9 CASTQGGGPNNEQFF TGTGCCAGCACCCAAGGCGGGGGCCCAAACAATGAGCAGTTCTTC
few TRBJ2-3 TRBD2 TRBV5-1 CASSLPGGGLDTQYF TGCGCCAGCAGCTTGCCGGGAGGGGGGTTAGATACGCAGTATTTT
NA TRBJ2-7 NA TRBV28 CASSLWTEREDEQYF TGTGCCAGCAGTTTATGGACAGAACGGGAAGACGAGCAGTACTTC
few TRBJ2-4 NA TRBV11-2 CASSLEGPGVKNIQYF TGTGCCAGCAGCTTAGAGGGTCCAGGGGTCAAAAACATTCAGTACTTC
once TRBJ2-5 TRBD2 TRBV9 CASSVAGLAMETQYF TGTGCCAGCAGCGTAGCGGGACTAGCGATGGAGACCCAGTACTTC
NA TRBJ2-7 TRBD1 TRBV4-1 CASSLDRGVEQYF TGCGCCAGCAGCCTCGACAGGGGGGTCGAGCAGTACTTC
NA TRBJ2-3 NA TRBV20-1 CSASDSGAPDTQYF TGCAGTGCTAGTGATAGCGGAGCGCCAGATACGCAGTATTTT
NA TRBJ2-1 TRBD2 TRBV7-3 CASSRTGGTPYNEQFF TGTGCCAGCAGTCGGACGGGGGGTACTCCCTACAATGAGCAGTTCTTC
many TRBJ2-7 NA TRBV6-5 CASSYSMSGYEQYF TGTGCCAGCAGTTACTCGATGTCGGGCTACGAGCAGTACTTC
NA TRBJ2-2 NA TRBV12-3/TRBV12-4 CASSHPWKTDTGELFF TGTGCCAGCAGCCACCCCTGGAAAACCGACACCGGGGAGCTGTTTTTT
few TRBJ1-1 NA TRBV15 CATSRDRQIAFF TGTGCCACCAGCAGAGATCGACAAATAGCTTTCTTT
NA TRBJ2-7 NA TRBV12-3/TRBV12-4 CASKKKSRVSYEQYF TGTGCCAGCAAAAAAAAGAGTCGAGTTTCCTACGAGCAGTACTTC
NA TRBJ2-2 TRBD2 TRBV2 CASRKTSLDTGELFF TGTGCCAGCAGGAAGACTAGCCTTGACACCGGGGAGCTGTTTTTT
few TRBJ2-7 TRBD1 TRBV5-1 CASSSPTGMHEQYF TGCGCCAGCAGCTCCCCGACAGGGATGCACGAGCAGTACTTC
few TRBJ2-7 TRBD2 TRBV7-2 CASSLLSGGIYSYEQYF TGTGCCAGCAGCCTACTCAGCGGGGGGATTTACTCCTACGAGCAGTACTTC
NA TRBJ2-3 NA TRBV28 CASSLWNGARTDTQYF TGTGCCAGCAGTTTATGGAACGGGGCGCGAACAGATACGCAGTATTTT
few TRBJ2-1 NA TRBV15 CATSVLNSYNEQFF TGTGCCACCAGTGTCTTAAACTCCTACAATGAGCAGTTCTTC
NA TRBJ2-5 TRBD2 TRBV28 CASSMTGGETQYF TGTGCCAGCAGTATGACGGGGGGAGAGACCCAGTACTTC
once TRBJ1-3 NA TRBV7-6 CASSQTVIFDSGNTIYF TGTGCCAGCAGCCAAACGGTGATTTTCGACTCTGGAAACACCATATATTTT
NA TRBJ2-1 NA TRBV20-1 CSARDGTNEQFF TGCAGTGCTAGAGATGGGACTAATGAGCAGTTCTTC
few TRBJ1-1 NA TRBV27 CASSSHWGAWGAFF TGTGCCAGCAGTTCCCACTGGGGGGCTTGGGGAGCTTTCTTT
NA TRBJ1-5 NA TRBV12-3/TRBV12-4 CASSLAAGVHQPQHF TGTGCCAGCAGTTTAGCGGCAGGGGTGCATCAGCCCCAGCATTTT
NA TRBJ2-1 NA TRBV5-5 CASSNYRYSSYNEQFF TGTGCCAGCAGTAACTACAGGTACAGTTCCTACAATGAGCAGTTCTTC
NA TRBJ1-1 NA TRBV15 CATSSARRAEAFF TGTGCCACCAGCTCCGCCAGGCGAGCTGAAGCTTTCTTT
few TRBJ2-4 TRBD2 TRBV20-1 CSARLASGYIQYF TGCAGTGCTAGACTCGCTAGCGGATACATTCAGTACTTC
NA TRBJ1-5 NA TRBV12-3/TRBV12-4 CASSLTGRGQPQHF TGTGCCAGCAGCCTGACAGGACGGGGGCAGCCCCAGCATTTT
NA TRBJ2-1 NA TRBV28 CASSGPPGRSYNEQFF TGTGCCAGCAGTGGACCCCCTGGAAGGTCCTACAATGAGCAGTTCTTC